This T cell receptor (beta chain) was captured in a study of T cells after yellow fever vaccination. Germline assignment: CDR1 SEHNR and CDR2 FQNEAQ (reference sequence). V was clipped by 4 bases and J by 6 bases; unmatched bases: 7. This CDR3 has 15 amino acids. Using its own MiXCR run on the 5' RACE reads, TCRdb lists one record per CDR3 protein. Among some 200,000 distinct CDR3 sequences listed, 8% to 13% were seen once. Findings of the study overall: Repertoires sorted by FACS could include abundant clonotypes that are contaminants from the bulk population.

There are a few counts of this clonotype. Antigen unknown. V usage is TRBV7-9 and J usage is TRBJ2-7; 12 nucleotides match TRBD2. The source material was CD8+ T cells sorted from PBMCs, sampled 15 days after the yellow fever booster vaccination. The receptor was isolated from a man aged 18 to 30 who received the YFV17D yellow fever vaccine. The CDR3 DNA sequence: TGTGCCAGCAGCTCAGGACTAGCGGGGCGCCGCGAGCAGTACTTC. It specifies CASSSGLAGRREQYF.